The rows below give T cell receptor beta chains drawn from one sample of a study of blood T cell repertoires in COVID-19. The repertoire was sequenced with immunoSEQ multiplex PCR; TCRdb's copy has only in-frame clones and lacks some. The data show approximately 140,000 clones, 87% seen once. Sample: peripheral blood. The receptors come from an elderly man with acute or convalescent COVID-19. CDR3s include the opening cysteine and the closing phenylalanine or tryptophan. A row's size may be missing; if present it is once, few, many or a size class.

V,size,J,CDR3
TRBV19,NA,TRBJ1-2,CASSARTGNQYYGYTF
TRBV2,NA,TRBJ2-1,CASSEATGHQQFF
TRBV28,once,TRBJ2-5,CASSLRWETQYF
TRBV2,NA,TRBJ2-5,CASSERWREGGTQYF
TRBV3-1/TRBV3-2,NA,TRBJ2-7,CASSTTDRGRQYF
TRBV19,once,TRBJ2-1,CASSSGVYNEQFF
TRBV3-1/TRBV3-2,once,TRBJ1-1,CASSPGGTEAFF
TRBV7-9,NA,TRBJ2-3,CASSLADHRITDTQYF
TRBV24-1,NA,TRBJ1-6,CATSDSRQGIHSPLHF
TRBV29-1,NA,TRBJ2-1,CSVGREPRGSYNEQFF
TRBV18,NA,TRBJ1-5,CASSPRAGGVQPQHF
TRBV19,NA,TRBJ1-2,CASIETSGQGTYGYTF
TRBV19,NA,TRBJ1-5,CASSPQGLRNQPQHF
TRBV6-2/TRBV6-3,NA,TRBJ2-4,CASSLRTTAKNIQYF
TRBV9,NA,TRBJ2-3,CASSVDRGPPDTQYF
TRBV10-3,once,TRBJ2-7,CAISLGDNYEQYF
TRBV5-1,once,TRBJ1-4,CASSLATSATNEKLFF
TRBV28,few,TRBJ2-7,CATRPPSDYEQYF
TRBV13,NA,TRBJ1-1,CASSPGQGAGEAFF
TRBV28,NA,TRBJ1-5,CASSSLSQPQHF
TRBV11-2,NA,TRBJ2-4,CASSLDRRGSDIQYF
TRBV7-2,NA,TRBJ2-5,CASSLRGRETQYF
TRBV5-1,NA,TRBJ2-7,CASSAGQSNYEQYF
TRBV5-1,NA,TRBJ1-4,CASSFGQEGNNEKLFF
TRBV30,NA,TRBJ1-1,CAWSKEIEAFF
TRBV5-8,NA,TRBJ1-1,CASFETVAAEAFF
TRBV7-3,few,TRBJ2-1,CASSPRIAGGNEQFF
TRBV11-2,NA,TRBJ2-3,CASSRTGSSTDTQYF
TRBV28,NA,TRBJ2-6,CASRKGGSASGANVLTF
TRBV3-1/TRBV3-2,NA,TRBJ1-1,CASSQVPGAVTEAFF
TRBV5-4,NA,TRBJ2-3,CASSLGRLAGGKTDTQYF
TRBV29-1,NA,TRBJ1-4,CSVQQGGEYGKLFF
TRBV9,few,TRBJ2-7,CASSQGWEFDEQYF
TRBV27,NA,TRBJ2-6,CASSAAGTGDFSGANVLTF
TRBV9,NA,TRBJ1-2,CASSVGGDREGYGYTF
TRBV4-1,NA,TRBJ2-6,CASRQATGGNAGANVLTF
TRBV18,once,TRBJ2-3,CASSLSGSDTQYF
TRBV5-1,NA,TRBJ2-3,CASSYGLAHPDTQYF
TRBV6-5,NA,TRBJ1-2,CASSYSEGRGYGYTF
TRBV5-4,NA,TRBJ1-6,CASSSNTGSLNSPLHF
TRBV5-6,NA,TRBJ1-1,CASSLGGRVYEAFF
TRBV29-1,NA,TRBJ1-5,CSVARKPNEPQHF
TRBV5-6,NA,TRBJ1-5,CASSFIGADSNQPQHF